One sample yielded the 8 T cell receptor beta chains listed below, sequenced in a study of blood T cells in healthy people across ages (dated by TCRdb to the mid-2010s). Libraries were constructed by 5' RACE. A second roughly 6 to 12 cycle PCR used a sample-barcoded 5' primer and a J-beta primer mix. Using fastp at Q25 and MiXCR, TCRdb reprocessed the public reads and kept productive beta chains. Merged by CDR3 protein, the rows form single entries marked with the most common genes and DNA. The sample table records around 1,800,000 distinct CDR3 sequences; approximately 39% of these occur just once. The ten largest account for roughly 24% of the sample. The material sequenced was blood. Source of these receptors: a human donor in good health.

The table lists this clonotype with a count of one. The rearrangement joins TRBV7-2 to TRBJ1-1, with D possibly matching TRBD1 (6 bases). CDR1 SGHTA and CDR2 FQGNSA come from the germline V gene. The ends were cut back, 0 bases at V and 1 base at J, with 9 bases in the middle. The CDR3 has 15 amino acids. CDR3 in amino acids: CASSLAGHTNTEAFF. Here the CDR3 DNA reads TGTGCCAGCAGCTTAGCGGGACACACGAACACTGAAGCTTTCTTT.

The chain combines TRBV29-1 with TRBJ2-3; D not resolved. Trimming removed 4 bases at V and 4 bases at J, with 18 bases between. The CDR3 covers 15 residues. Germline lookup yields CDR1 SQVTM and CDR2 ANQGSEA. CDR3 DNA: TGCAGCGTTGCTCTCTTGGGGAAATCGCCAGATACGCAGTATTTT. This gives the protein CSVALLGKSPDTQYF.

V usage is TRBV6-1 and J usage is TRBJ2-3, with D possibly TRBD2 on 6 matching bases. The CDR3 is made up of 16 amino acids. Deletions cut 6 bases from V and 2 bases from J, with 18 bases between. CDR1 and CDR2 (germline): MNHNS, SASEGT. This CDR3 is CASREPWGENTDTQYF. DNA of the CDR3: TGTGCCAGCAGGGAACCGTGGGGGGAGAACACAGATACGCAGTATTTT.

V is TRBV29-1 and J is TRBJ2-6, with TRBD2 as a possible D gene (6 bases). Germline V CDR1 and CDR2: SQVTM, ANQGSEA. The CDR3 length is 17 residues. Trimming left V 4 bases short and J 0 bases short, with 16 bases between. Here the CDR3 DNA reads TGCAGCGTTGTTCCTTGGGGGGAAAACTCTGGGGCCAACGTCCTGACTTTC. Residues: CSVVPWGENSGANVLTF.

This clonotype was seen ten or more times. The chain carries TRBV5-4 and TRBJ1-2; D gene unclear. CDR3 length: 13 amino acids. The germline V gene encodes CDR1 SGHNT and CDR2 YYREEE (reference sequence). Trimming removed 5 bases at V and 2 bases at J, with 10 bases between. For the CDR3, the DNA is TGTGCCAGCAGGAAAGGAGGGAACTATGGCTACACCTTC. Its protein product is CASRKGGNYGYTF.

This clonotype came up many times. The chain is built from TRBV20-1 and TRBJ2-7; either TRBD1 or TRBD2 may fit D (5 bases each). The J call may be wrong; the DNA end is better matched by TRBJ2-5. This CDR3 has 12 amino acids. Germline V lookup: CDR1 DFQATT, CDR2 SNEGSKA (reference sequence). The CDR3 here is CSARGFGETQYF. As DNA, the CDR3 is TGCAGCGCGAGGGGATTCGGAGAGACCCAGTACTTC.

The chain combines TRBV10-3 with TRBJ2-4; the match to TRBD2 covers 7 bases. The DNA end favors TRBJ2-5, so the J call may be wrong. The CDR3 is 13 residues long. The germline gives CDR1 ENHRY, CDR2 SYGVKD. CDR3 sequence reads: CAISETRGTTQYF. DNA for the CDR3: TGTGCCATCAGTGAAACGCGGGGGACGACCCAGTACTTC.

This clonotype was recorded at least ten times. The rearrangement links TRBV28 to TRBJ1-4; TRBD1 agrees at 9 bases. CDR3 size: 15 residues. J lost 14 bases, V lost 4 bases, and 14 bases had no gene match. Germline values: CDR1 MDHEN, CDR2 SYDVKM. This CDR3 reads CASSSPGTGTLNLFF. The CDR3 DNA reads as TGTGCCAGCAGTTCGCCCGGGACAGGGACCCTTAATCTGTTTTTT.